This entry lists 15 T cell receptor beta chains sequenced from one sample in a study of blood T cells in healthy people across ages (dated by TCRdb to 2015 to 2017). Libraries came from 5' RACE. The sample was run on an Illumina HiSeq 2500. A second 7 to 11 cycle PCR used a sample-barcoded 5' primer and a J-beta primer mix. The raw public reads went through TCRdb reprocessing: fastp at Q25, MiXCR clone calling, in-frame beta chains kept. Rows are combined by CDR3 protein, so each entry shows the most common genes and DNA. The sample includes more than 1 million distinct CDR3 sequences, with around 43% observed a single time. Together, the top ten hold about 19% of the sample. The sample was blood. The receptors stem from a woman in her sixties or seventies in good health.

This sequence joins TRBV20-1 and TRBJ1-2; D gene uncertain. V lost 1 base and J 0 bases, leaving 12 bases between the germline ends. CDR3 size: 15 residues. CDR1 is DFQATT and CDR2 is SNEGSKA in the germline V gene (reference sequence). This CDR3 reads CSARGVTDTNYGYTF. The CDR3 DNA is TGCAGTGCTAGAGGCGTGACGGATACTAACTATGGCTACACCTTC.

The V and J genes are TRBV6-5 and TRBJ2-5; 9 nucleotides match TRBD2. The CDR3 sequence is 15 residues long. J lost 2 bases, V lost 5 bases, and 6 bases had no gene match. Germline values: CDR1 MNHEY, CDR2 SVGAGI. The CDR3 bases are TGTGCCAGCAGTAATTTGCTAGCGGGACAAGAGACCCAGTACTTC. Encoded protein: CASSNLLAGQETQYF.

The chain is built from TRBV29-1 and TRBJ2-3; perhaps TRBD2 as D (5 bases). Germline loops: CDR1 SQVTM, CDR2 ANQGSEA. The CDR3 spans 13 residues. Trimming pared 6 bases from V and 1 base from J, leaving 11 bases between. CDR3 residues: CSVESSGTDTQYF. CDR3 bases: TGCAGCGTCGAGAGTAGCGGCACAGATACGCAGTATTTT.

This clonotype has a single count. The V call is TRBV3-1, the J call TRBJ2-1, with 14 nucleotides matching TRBD2. CDR1 and CDR2 from the germline V gene are LGHDT and YNNKEL (reference sequence). This CDR3 has 19 residues. The J segment lost 7 bases and the V segment lost 1 base, leaving 12 bases of the junction unmatched. The CDR3 DNA sequence: TGTGCCAGCAGCCAAGGCTATCGACTAGCGGGAGGGCCAGGTAATGAGCAGTTCTTC. Its translation is CASSQGYRLAGGPGNEQFF.

The rearrangement joins TRBV9 to TRBJ2-4, with D possibly called TRBD1 or TRBD2 (5 bases each). Near its end, the DNA agrees better with TRBJ2-7, so the J call may be wrong. This CDR3 comprises 13 residues. Germline CDR1 and CDR2: SGDLS and YYNGEE. CDR3 region: CASSVGGGCEQYF. As DNA, the CDR3 is TGTGCCAGCAGCGTAGGTGGGGGATGCGAGCAGTACTTC.

Only a few counts were recorded for this clonotype. V is TRBV15 and J is TRBJ1-6; unclear D gene. Germline lookup yields CDR1 LNHNV and CDR2 YYDKDF (reference sequence). This CDR3 contains 15 residues. The V end was cut by 3 bases, the J end by 0 bases, with 6 bases between. The DNA of the CDR3 is TGTGCCACCAGCAGGGCAGACTCCTATAATTCACCCCTCCACTTT. This sequence encodes CATSRADSYNSPLHF.

This chain links TRBV28 with TRBJ2-7; 8 bases agree with TRBD1. This CDR3 region has 13 residues. Per germline, CDR1 MDHEN and CDR2 SYDVKM. Unmatched junction bases numbered 6, after V lost 5 bases and J lost 6 bases. In DNA, the CDR3 is TGTGCCAGCAGTGACACAGGGGGAGCCGAGCAGTACTTC. Protein product: CASSDTGGAEQYF.

The rearrangement uses TRBV11-2 and TRBJ1-2, with D uncertain. CDR1 SGHAT and CDR2 FQNNGV come from the germline V gene. V was clipped by 4 bases and J by 4 bases, with 16 bases between them. There are 15 residues in the CDR3. CDR3: CASSSLTRRSYGYTF. The CDR3 DNA is TGTGCCAGCAGCTCCCTAACGAGACGGAGCTATGGCTACACCTTC.

This clonotype has just a few counts. The V and J genes are TRBV29-1 and TRBJ2-1; D call uncertain. V was trimmed by 3 bases and J by 0 bases, leaving 15 bases between them. This CDR3 is built from 16 residues. CDR1 and CDR2 from the germline V gene are SQVTM and ANQGSEA. Written as DNA, the CDR3 is TGCAGCGTTGACGACACTCCACGTAGCTCCTACAATGAGCAGTTCTTC. The encoded protein is CSVDDTPRSSYNEQFF.

The chain carries TRBV20-1 and TRBJ2-1; 8 bases match TRBD2. Germline-derived CDR1 and CDR2 are DFQATT and SNEGSKA (reference sequence). V lost 0 bases, J lost 0 bases, and 13 bases stayed unmatched. The CDR3 is 19 residues long. The CDR3 reads CSARDTGSAGGRSYNEQFF. The DNA of the CDR3 is TGCAGTGCTAGAGATACTGGATCGGCGGGAGGACGCTCCTACAATGAGCAGTTCTTC.

This clonotype was counted a few times. In nucleotides, the CDR3 is TGTGCCATCGGGGACGACCGCGTCACAGATACGCAGTATTTT. Translated: CAIGDDRVTDTQYF. V and J are TRBV10-3 and TRBJ2-3; D tentatively fits TRBD1 or TRBD2 (5 bases each). There are 14 residues in the CDR3. Trimming cost V 8 bases and J 2 bases, with 14 bases left between them. The V gene's germline CDR1 is ENHRY and CDR2 SYGVKD.

This chain joins TRBV5-1 and TRBJ2-1; TRBD2 aligns across 8 bases. This CDR3 region has 15 residues. Germline CDR1 SGHRS, CDR2 YFSETQ. Germline trimming cut 1 base from V and 9 bases from J; bases unmatched to any gene: 9. The CDR3 here is CASSLSSGSFAEQFF. The CDR3 bases are TGCGCCAGCAGCTTGTCGAGCGGGAGTTTTGCTGAGCAGTTCTTC.

CDR3 loop: CSATLGLGATDTQYF. Written as DNA, the CDR3 is TGCAGTGCTACATTGGGACTAGGGGCCACAGATACGCAGTATTTT. The rearrangement joins TRBV20-1 to TRBJ2-3; 8 bases fit TRBD2. CDR3 length equals 15 residues. CDR1 DFQATT and CDR2 SNEGSKA come from the germline V gene (reference sequence). Losses at the gene ends were 4 bases for V and 2 bases for J; bases not matched to a gene: 8.

V is TRBV2 and J is TRBJ1-6; perhaps TRBD1 as D (6 bases). The ends were cut back, 7 bases at V and 10 bases at J, with 14 bases in the middle. This CDR3 has 13 residues. The V gene's germline CDR1 is SNHLY and CDR2 FYNNEI. The CDR3, as DNA: TGTGCCAGCATTTATTTTCAGGGGTCACCCCTCCACTTT. Protein: CASIYFQGSPLHF. The full variable domain, in which reference TRBV2 and TRBJ1-6 provide the parts outside the CDR3, is EPEVTQTPSHQVTQMGQEVILRCVPISNHLYFYWYRQILGQKVEFLVSFYNNEISEKSEIFDDQFSVERPDGSNFTLKIRSTKLEDSAMYFCASIYFQGSPLHFGNGTRLTVT.

There are a few counts of this clonotype. At one boundary the junction diverges from the germline segment, which might be a read error. The chain carries TRBV7-7 and TRBJ2-5; TRBD2 matches 7 bases. The length of the CDR3 is 14 residues. CDR1 is SSHAT and CDR2 is FNYEAQ in the germline V gene (reference sequence). CDR3 in DNA: TGTGCCAGCAGCGTAGCGCGGGAGTCGGAGACCCAGTACTTC. Its translation: CASSVARESETQYF.